The 5 T cell receptor beta chains below were found in one sample sequenced in a study of PD-1 blockade in classical Hodgkin lymphoma. TCRdb's table, derived via immunoSEQ multiplex PCR, lists solely in-frame clones and lacks some. The data hold over 6,500 clones, with around 78% observed a single time. All trial patients relapsed after autologous stem cell transplantation. Material: peripheral blood mononuclear cells (PBMCs), obtained before the second cycle of nivolumab. These receptors all come from a human donor with classical Hodgkin lymphoma.

Comment on this clone: A read error may account for a junction end that differs from germline. The rearrangement joins TRBV5-6 to TRBJ2-5, with D tentatively TRBD1 (5 bases). Germline V gene data show CDR1 as SGHDT and CDR2 as YYEEEE. This CDR3 is built from 12 residues. CDR3 region: CASSLGQGETDF. In DNA form, the CDR3 reads TGTGCCAGCAGCTTGGGGCAGGGTGAGACGGACTTC.

The sample holds a few counts of this clone. This chain connects TRBV18 to TRBJ2-3, with D possibly matching TRBD2 (5 bases). The CDR3 has 14 amino acids. Germline assignment: CDR1 KGHSH and CDR2 LQKENI. With 2 bases removed from V and 3 bases from J, the gap between germline ends came to 9 bases. The CDR3 sequence is CASSPGEKTDTQYF. The CDR3 bases are TGTGCCAGCTCACCAGGGGAGAAGACAGATACGCAGTATTTT.

The chain is built from TRBV5-1 and TRBJ2-5; D gene unclear. V was cut by 0 bases and J by 2 bases, with 5 bases left in between. The CDR3 has 13 residues. CDR1 is SGHRS, CDR2 YFSETQ, per germline. CDR3 nucleotides: TGCGCCAGCAGCTTGGCACTGCAAGAGACCCAGTACTTC. Translating it yields CASSLALQETQYF.

The chain employs TRBV19 and TRBJ2-3; 12 nucleotides line up with TRBD2. With V trimmed by 4 bases and J by 4 bases, 3 bases remained unmatched. Germline CDR1 LNHDA, CDR2 SQIVND (reference sequence). The CDR3 totals 15 residues. The CDR3 loop reads CASSTSGRASDTQYF. The CDR3 DNA sequence: TGTGCCAGTAGTACTAGCGGGAGGGCCTCAGATACGCAGTATTTT.

This sequence joins TRBV19 and TRBJ2-5, with D perhaps being TRBD1 or TRBD2 (6 bases each). The germline CDR1 and CDR2 sequences are LNHDA and SQIVND (reference sequence). V was pared by 0 bases and J by 6 bases, with 14 bases between. The CDR3 has 15 residues. The CDR3 here is CASSIEGGVKQTQYF. In nucleotides, the CDR3 is TGTGCCAGTAGTATAGAGGGGGGCGTGAAGCAGACCCAGTACTTC.